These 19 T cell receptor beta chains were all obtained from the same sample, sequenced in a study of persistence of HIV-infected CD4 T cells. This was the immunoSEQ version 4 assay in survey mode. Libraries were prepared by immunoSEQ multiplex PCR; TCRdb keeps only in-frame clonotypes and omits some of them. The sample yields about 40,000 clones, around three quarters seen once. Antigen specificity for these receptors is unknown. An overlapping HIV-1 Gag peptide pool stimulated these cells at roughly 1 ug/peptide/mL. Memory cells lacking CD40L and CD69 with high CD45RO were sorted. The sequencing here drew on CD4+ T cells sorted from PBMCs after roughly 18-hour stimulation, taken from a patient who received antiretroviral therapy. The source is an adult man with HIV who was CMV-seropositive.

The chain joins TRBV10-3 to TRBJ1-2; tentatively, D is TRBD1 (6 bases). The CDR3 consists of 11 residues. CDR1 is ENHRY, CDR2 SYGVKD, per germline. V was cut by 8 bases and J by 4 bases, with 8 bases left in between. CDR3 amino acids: CAIWTAYGYTF. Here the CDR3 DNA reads TGTGCCATCTGGACAGCCTATGGCTACACCTTC.

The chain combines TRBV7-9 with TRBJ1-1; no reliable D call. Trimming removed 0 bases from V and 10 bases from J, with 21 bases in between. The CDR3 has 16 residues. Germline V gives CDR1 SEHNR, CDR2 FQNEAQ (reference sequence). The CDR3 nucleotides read TGTGCCAGCAGCTTAGCGGAAACTGCTACCTTAGGGCGAGCTTTCTTT. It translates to CASSLAETATLGRAFF.

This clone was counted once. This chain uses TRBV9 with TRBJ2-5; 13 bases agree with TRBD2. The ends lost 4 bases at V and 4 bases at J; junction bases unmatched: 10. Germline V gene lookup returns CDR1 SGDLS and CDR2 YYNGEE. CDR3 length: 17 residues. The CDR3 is CASSSGGLAGAVETQYF. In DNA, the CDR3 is TGTGCCAGCAGCTCTGGAGGACTAGCGGGGGCTGTAGAGACCCAGTACTTC.

The CDR3 protein is CASSQVNGNTEAFF. CDR3 nucleotides: TGCGCCAGCAGCCAAGTCAACGGGAACACTGAAGCTTTCTTT. J is TRBJ1-1 and V is TRBV4-1; no firm D call. The CDR3 spans 14 residues. V was trimmed by 1 base and J by 1 base, leaving 7 bases between them. Germline V gene sequence: CDR1 MGHRA, CDR2 YSYEKL.

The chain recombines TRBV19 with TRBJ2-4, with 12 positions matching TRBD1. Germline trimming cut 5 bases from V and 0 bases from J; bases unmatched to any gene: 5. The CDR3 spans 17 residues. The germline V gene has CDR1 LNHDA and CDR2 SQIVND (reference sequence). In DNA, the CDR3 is TGTGCCAGTAGTTTGGGACAGGGGGCGGGAGCCAAAAACATTCAGTACTTC. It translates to CASSLGQGAGAKNIQYF.

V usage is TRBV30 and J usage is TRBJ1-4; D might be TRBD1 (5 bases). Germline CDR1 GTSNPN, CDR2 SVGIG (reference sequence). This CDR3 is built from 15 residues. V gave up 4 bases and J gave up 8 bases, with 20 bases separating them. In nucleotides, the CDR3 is TGTGCCTGGACCCGTGGGGCAGGCAACCCCGAAAAACTGTTTTTT. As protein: CAWTRGAGNPEKLFF. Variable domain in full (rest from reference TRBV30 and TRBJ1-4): SQTIHQWPATLVQPVGSPLSLECTVEGTSNPNLYWYRQAAGRGLQLLFYSVGIGQISSEVPQNLSASRPQDRQFILSSKKLLLSDSGFYLCAWTRGAGNPEKLFFGSGTQLSVL.

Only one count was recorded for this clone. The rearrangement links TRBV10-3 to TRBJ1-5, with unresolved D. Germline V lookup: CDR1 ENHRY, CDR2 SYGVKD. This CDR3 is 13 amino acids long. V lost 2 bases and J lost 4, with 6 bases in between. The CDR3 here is CAISETGNQPQHF. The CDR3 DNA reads TGTGCCATCAGTGAGACGGGGAATCAGCCCCAGCATTTT.

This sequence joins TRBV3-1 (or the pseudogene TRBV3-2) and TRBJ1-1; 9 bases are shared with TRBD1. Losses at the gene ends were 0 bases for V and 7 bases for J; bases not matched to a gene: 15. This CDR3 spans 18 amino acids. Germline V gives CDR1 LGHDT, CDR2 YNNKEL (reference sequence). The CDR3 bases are TGTGCCAGCAGCCAAGATAAGCCGGGACAGGGCTGGGGTAATGAAGCTTTCTTT. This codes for CASSQDKPGQGWGNEAFF.

CDR3 region: CAWRRQGRNEKLFF. CDR3 DNA: TGTGCCTGGAGGAGACAGGGGAGGAATGAAAAACTGTTTTTT. The genes are TRBV30 and TRBJ1-4; 8 positions agree with TRBD1. CDR1 GTSNPN and CDR2 SVGIG come from the germline V gene (reference sequence). V shed 3 bases, J shed 5 bases, and the junction held 5 bases outside the gene matches. There are 14 residues in the CDR3.

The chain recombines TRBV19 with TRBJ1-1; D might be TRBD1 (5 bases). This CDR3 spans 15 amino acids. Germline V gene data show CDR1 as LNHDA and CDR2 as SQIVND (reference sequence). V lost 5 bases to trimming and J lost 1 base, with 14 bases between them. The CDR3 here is CASSAQGAGNTEAFF. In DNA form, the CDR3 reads TGTGCCAGTAGTGCGCAGGGTGCTGGGAACACTGAAGCTTTCTTT.

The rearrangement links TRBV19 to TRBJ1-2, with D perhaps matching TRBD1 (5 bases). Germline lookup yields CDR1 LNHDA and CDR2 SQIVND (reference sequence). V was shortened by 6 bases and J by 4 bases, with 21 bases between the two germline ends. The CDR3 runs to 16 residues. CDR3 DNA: TGTGCCAGTAGGGATTCCAGGGACGGCCTGACCTATGGCTACACCTTC. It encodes CASRDSRDGLTYGYTF.

The CDR3 coding sequence is TGCGCCAGCAGCCAAGATGGGCCTACCGGGACACTGTCCGGCTACACCTTC. Protein product: CASSQDGPTGTLSGYTF. V gene TRBV4-1 combines with J gene TRBJ1-2; possible D gene TRBD1, 6 bases. The CDR3 spans 17 residues. The V gene's germline CDR1 is MGHRA and CDR2 YSYEKL. Trimming pared 0 bases from V and 8 bases from J, leaving 22 bases between.

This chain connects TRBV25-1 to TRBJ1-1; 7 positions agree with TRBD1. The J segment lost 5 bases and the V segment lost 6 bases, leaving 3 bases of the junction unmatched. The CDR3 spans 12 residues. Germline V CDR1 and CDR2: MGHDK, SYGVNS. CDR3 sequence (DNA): TGTGCCAGCAGAGGGACAGCGACTGAAGCTTTCTTT. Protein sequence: CASRGTATEAFF.

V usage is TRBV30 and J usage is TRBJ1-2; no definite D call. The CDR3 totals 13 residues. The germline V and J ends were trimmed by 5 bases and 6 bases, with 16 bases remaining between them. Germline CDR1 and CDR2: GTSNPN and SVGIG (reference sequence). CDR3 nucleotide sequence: TGTGCCTGGGCAAAGACGCCCTCTCATGGCTACACCTTC. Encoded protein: CAWAKTPSHGYTF. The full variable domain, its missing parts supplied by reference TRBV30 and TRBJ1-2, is SQTIHQWPATLVQPVGSPLSLECTVEGTSNPNLYWYRQAAGRGLQLLFYSVGIGQISSEVPQNLSASRPQDRQFILSSKKLLLSDSGFYLCAWAKTPSHGYTFGSGTRLTVV.

In DNA form, the CDR3 reads TGTGCCAGCAGTGAAGTCTCAGGGGAAAACACTGAAGCTTTCTTT. The encoded protein is CASSEVSGENTEAFF. The chain links TRBV2 to TRBJ1-1, with D possibly being TRBD1 (6 bases). The CDR3 loop spans 15 amino acids. Trimming removed 1 base at V and 2 bases at J, with 11 bases between. Germline V gene data show CDR1 as SNHLY and CDR2 as FYNNEI. Complete variable domain (other parts from reference TRBV2 and TRBJ1-1): EPEVTQTPSHQVTQMGQEVILRCVPISNHLYFYWYRQILGQKVEFLVSFYNNEISEKSEIFDDQFSVERPDGSNFTLKIRSTKLEDSAMYFCASSEVSGENTEAFFGQGTRLTVV.

The CDR3 nucleotides read TGTGCCAGCGTTTTCTCAGGGAGTTGGCAGGAGACCCAGTACTTC. Residues: CASVFSGSWQETQYF. The chain is built from TRBV7-6 and TRBJ2-5; D may correspond to TRBD1 or TRBD2 (5 bases each). Trimming removed 8 bases from V and 5 bases from J, with 21 bases in between. The CDR3 is 15 residues long. Per germline, CDR1 SGHVS and CDR2 FNYEAQ.

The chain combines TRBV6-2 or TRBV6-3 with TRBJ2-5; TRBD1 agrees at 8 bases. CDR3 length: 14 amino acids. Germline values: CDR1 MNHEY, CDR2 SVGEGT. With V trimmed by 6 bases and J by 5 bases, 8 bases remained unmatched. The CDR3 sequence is CASSSPQGAETQYF. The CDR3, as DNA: TGTGCCAGCAGCTCCCCCCAGGGGGCGGAGACCCAGTACTTC.

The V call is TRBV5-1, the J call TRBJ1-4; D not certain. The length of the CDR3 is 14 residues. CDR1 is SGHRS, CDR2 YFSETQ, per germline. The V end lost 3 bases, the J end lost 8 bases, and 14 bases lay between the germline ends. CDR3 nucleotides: TGCGCCAGCAGCTCCACCGGGCAAGGGGAAAAACTGTTTTTT. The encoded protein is CASSSTGQGEKLFF.

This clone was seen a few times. Written as DNA, the CDR3 is TGTGCCAGCAGCCCACTCGGTCCCACGAACACCGGGGAGCTGTTTTTT. This gives the protein CASSPLGPTNTGELFF. This sequence joins TRBV7-3 and TRBJ2-2; D gene unclear. CDR3 length equals 16 residues. The germline V and J ends were trimmed by 5 bases and 0 bases, with 13 bases remaining between them. Germline lookup yields CDR1 SGHTA and CDR2 FQGTGA. The variable domain in full, completed from reference TRBV7-3 and TRBJ2-2, reads GAGVSQTPSNKVTEKGKYVELRCDPISGHTALYWYRQSLGQGPEFLIYFQGTGAADDSGLPNDRFFAVRPEGSVSTLKIQRTERGDSAVYLCASSPLGPTNTGELFFGEGSRLTVL.